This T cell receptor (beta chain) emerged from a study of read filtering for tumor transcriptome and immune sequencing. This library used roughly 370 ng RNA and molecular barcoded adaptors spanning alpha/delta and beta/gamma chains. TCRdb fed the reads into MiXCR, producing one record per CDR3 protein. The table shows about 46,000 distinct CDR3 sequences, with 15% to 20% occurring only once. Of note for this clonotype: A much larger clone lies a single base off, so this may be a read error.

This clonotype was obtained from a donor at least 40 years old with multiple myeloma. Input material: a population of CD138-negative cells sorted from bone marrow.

The CDR3 region has the DNA TGTGCCAGCAGCCAAGACAAGCAGGAGCTGACAGATACGCAGTATTTT. The encoded protein is CASSQDKQELTDTQYF. The rearrangement joins TRBV3-1 to TRBJ2-3; no definite D call. The V end lost 0 bases, the J end lost 3 bases, and 13 bases lay between the germline ends. Germline V lookup: CDR1 LGHDT, CDR2 YNNKEL (reference sequence). This CDR3 has 16 residues.